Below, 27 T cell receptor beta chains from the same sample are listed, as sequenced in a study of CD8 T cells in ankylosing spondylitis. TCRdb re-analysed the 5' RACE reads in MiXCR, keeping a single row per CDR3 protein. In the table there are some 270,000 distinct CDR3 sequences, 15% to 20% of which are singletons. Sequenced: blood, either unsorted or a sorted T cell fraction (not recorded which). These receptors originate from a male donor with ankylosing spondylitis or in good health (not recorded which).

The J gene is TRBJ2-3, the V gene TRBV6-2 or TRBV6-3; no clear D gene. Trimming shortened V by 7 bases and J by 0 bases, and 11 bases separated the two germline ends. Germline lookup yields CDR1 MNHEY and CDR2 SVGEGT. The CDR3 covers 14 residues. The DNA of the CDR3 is TGTGCCAGCACCCAGTTAAGTAGCACAGATACGCAGTATTTT. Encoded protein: CASTQLSSTDTQYF.

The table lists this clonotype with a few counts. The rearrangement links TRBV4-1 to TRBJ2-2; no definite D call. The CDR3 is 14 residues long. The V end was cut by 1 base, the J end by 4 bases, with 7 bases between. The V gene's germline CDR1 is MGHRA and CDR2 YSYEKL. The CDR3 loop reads CASSQVQLTGELFF. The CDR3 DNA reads TGCGCCAGCAGCCAAGTTCAGCTCACCGGGGAGCTGTTTTTT.

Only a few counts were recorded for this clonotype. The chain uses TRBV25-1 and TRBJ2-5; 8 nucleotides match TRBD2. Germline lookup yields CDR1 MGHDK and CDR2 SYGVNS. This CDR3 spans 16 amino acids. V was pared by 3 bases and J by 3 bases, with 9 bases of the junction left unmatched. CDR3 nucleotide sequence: TGTGCCAGCAGTGACCTCGGTATAGCGGGAAAAGAGACCCAGTACTTC. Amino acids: CASSDLGIAGKETQYF.

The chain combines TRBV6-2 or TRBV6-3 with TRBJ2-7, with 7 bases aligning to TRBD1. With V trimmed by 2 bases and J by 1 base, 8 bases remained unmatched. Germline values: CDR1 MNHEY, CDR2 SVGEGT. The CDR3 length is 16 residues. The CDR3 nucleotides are TGTGCCAGCAGTTACCTGGCCCAGGGGGTATCCTACGAGCAGTACTTC. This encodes CASSYLAQGVSYEQYF.

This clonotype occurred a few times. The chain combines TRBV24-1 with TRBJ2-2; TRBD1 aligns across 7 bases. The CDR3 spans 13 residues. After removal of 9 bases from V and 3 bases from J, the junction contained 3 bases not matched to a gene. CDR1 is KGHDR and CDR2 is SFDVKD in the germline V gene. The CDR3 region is CATGDSHTGELFF. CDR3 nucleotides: TGTGCCACCGGGGACAGCCACACCGGGGAGCTGTTTTTT.

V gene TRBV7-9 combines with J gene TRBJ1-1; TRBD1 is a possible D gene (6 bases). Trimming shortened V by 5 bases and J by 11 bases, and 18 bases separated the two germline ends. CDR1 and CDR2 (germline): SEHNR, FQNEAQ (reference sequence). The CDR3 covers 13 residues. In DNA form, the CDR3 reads TGTGCCAGCAGCACCACGACAGGAAAGGTCGCTTTCTTT. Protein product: CASSTTTGKVAFF.

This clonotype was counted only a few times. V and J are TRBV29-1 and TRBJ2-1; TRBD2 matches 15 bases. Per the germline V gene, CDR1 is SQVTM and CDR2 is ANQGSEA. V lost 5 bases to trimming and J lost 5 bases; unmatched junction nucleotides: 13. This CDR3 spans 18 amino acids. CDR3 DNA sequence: TGCAGCGTTCACAGCGGATGGACTAGCGGGAGGGCCAACAATGAGCAGTTCTTC. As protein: CSVHSGWTSGRANNEQFF.

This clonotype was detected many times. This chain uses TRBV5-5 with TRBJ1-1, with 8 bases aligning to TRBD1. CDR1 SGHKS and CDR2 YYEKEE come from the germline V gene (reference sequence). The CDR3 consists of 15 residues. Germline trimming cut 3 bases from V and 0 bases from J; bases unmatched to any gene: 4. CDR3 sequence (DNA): TGTGCCAGCAGCTCCGGACAGGGCATGAACACTGAAGCTTTCTTT. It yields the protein CASSSGQGMNTEAFF.

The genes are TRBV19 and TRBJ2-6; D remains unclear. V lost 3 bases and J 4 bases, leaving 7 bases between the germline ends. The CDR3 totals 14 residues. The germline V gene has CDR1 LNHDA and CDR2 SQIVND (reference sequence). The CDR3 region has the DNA TGTGCCAGTAGTATTGTGTCCGGGGCCAACGTCCTGACTTTC. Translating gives CASSIVSGANVLTF.

As DNA, the CDR3 is TGTGCCAGCAGTTTAGAGTGGGGAGAAGAGACCCAGTACTTC. It is translated as CASSLEWGEETQYF. The rearrangement joins TRBV28 to TRBJ2-5; weak D call: TRBD2 (5 bases). Trimming removed 2 bases at V and 3 bases at J, with 10 bases between. Germline CDR1 reads MDHEN; CDR2 reads SYDVKM. This CDR3 region has 14 residues.

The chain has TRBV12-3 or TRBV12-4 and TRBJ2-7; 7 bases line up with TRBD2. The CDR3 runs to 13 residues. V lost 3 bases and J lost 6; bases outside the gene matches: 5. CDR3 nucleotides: TGTGCCAGCAGTTTTGTGGCGGGAGTCGAGCAGTACTTC. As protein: CASSFVAGVEQYF.

CDR3 loop: CASSHPVGRLNTEAFF. The CDR3 nucleotides read TGCGCCAGCAGCCATCCTGTAGGACGGTTGAACACTGAAGCTTTCTTT. The gene calls are TRBV5-1 and TRBJ1-1; D is undetermined. CDR3 size: 16 residues. Germline V gives CDR1 SGHRS, CDR2 YFSETQ. Trimming took 4 bases from V and 0 from J, leaving 16 bases between them.

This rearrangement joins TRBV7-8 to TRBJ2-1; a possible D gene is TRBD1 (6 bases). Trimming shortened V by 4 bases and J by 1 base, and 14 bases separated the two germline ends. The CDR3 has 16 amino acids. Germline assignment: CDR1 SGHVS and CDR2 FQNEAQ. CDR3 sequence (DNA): TGTGCCAGCAGCTCTCCGAAGGGGGATTCCTACAATGAGCAGTTCTTC. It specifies CASSSPKGDSYNEQFF.

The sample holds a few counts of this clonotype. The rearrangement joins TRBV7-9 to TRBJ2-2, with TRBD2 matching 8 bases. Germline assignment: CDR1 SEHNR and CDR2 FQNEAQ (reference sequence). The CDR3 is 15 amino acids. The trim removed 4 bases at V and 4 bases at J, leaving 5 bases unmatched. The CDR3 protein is CASSYSGLGTGELFF. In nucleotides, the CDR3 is TGTGCCAGCAGCTATTCGGGACTAGGCACCGGGGAGCTGTTTTTT.

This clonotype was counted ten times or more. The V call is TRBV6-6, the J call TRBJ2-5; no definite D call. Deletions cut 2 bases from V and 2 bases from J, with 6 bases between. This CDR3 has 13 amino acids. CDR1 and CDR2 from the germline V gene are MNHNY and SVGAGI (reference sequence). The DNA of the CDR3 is TGTGCCAGCAGTTACGAGCTGCAAGAGACCCAGTACTTC. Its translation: CASSYELQETQYF.

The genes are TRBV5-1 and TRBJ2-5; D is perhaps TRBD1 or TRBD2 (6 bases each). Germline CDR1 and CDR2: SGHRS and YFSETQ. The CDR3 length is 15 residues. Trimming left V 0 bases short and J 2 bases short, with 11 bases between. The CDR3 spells CASSLERGAQETQYF. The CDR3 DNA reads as TGCGCCAGCAGCTTGGAGAGGGGGGCTCAAGAGACCCAGTACTTC.

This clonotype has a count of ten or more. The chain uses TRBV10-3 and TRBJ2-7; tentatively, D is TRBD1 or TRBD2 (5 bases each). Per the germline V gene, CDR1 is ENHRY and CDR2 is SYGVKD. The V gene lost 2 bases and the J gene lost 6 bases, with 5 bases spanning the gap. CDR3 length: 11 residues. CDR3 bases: TGTGCCATCAGTGAGGGGGGCGAGCAGTACTTC. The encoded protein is CAISEGGEQYF.

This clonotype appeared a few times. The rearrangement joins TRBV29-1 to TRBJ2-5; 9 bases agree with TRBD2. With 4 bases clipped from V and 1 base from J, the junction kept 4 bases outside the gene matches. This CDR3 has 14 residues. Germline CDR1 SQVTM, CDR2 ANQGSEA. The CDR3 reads CSVVRTSVQETQYF. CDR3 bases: TGCAGCGTTGTCCGGACTAGCGTCCAAGAGACCCAGTACTTC.

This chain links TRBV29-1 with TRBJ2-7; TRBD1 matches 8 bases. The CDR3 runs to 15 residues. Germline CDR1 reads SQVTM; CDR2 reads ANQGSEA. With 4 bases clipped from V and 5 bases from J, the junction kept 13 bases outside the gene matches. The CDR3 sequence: CSVAPQGALRDEQYF. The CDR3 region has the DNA TGCAGCGTTGCGCCTCAGGGGGCACTTAGGGACGAGCAGTACTTC.

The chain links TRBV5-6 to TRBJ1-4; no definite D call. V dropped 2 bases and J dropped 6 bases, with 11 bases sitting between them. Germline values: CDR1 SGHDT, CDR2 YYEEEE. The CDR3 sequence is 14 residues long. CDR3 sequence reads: CASSFRGGYEKLFF. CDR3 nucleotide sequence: TGTGCCAGCAGCTTTCGAGGAGGATATGAAAAACTGTTTTTT.

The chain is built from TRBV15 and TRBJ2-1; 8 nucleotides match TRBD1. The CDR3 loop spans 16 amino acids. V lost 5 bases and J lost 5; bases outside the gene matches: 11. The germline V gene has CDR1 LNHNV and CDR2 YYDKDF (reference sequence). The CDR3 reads CATSDRGSPLNNEQFF. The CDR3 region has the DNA TGTGCCACCAGCGACAGGGGTAGTCCCCTCAACAATGAGCAGTTCTTC.

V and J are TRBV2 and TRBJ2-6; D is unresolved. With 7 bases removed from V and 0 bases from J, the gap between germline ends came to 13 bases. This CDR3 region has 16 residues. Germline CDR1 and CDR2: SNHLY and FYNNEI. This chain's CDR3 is CASIGEFHSGANVLTF. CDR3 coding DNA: TGTGCCAGCATTGGAGAATTCCACTCTGGGGCCAACGTCCTGACTTTC.

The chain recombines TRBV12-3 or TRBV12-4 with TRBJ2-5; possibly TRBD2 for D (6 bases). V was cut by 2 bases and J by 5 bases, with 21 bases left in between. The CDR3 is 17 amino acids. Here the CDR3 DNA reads TGTGCCAGCAGTTTAAGTCGGGAGCGCAACCACAGGGAGACCCAGTACTTC. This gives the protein CASSLSRERNHRETQYF.

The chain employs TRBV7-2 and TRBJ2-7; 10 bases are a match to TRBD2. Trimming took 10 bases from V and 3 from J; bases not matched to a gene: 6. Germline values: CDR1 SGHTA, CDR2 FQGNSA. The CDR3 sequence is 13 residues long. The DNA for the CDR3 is TGTGCCACGAAGGGACTAGCGAGCTACGAGCAGTACTTC. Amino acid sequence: CATKGLASYEQYF.

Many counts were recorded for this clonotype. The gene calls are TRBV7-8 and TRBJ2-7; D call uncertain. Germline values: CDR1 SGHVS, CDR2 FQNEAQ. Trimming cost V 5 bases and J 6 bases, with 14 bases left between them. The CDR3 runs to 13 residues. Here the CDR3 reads CASSGLDPLEQYF. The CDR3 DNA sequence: TGTGCCAGCAGCGGATTGGACCCCCTCGAGCAGTACTTC.

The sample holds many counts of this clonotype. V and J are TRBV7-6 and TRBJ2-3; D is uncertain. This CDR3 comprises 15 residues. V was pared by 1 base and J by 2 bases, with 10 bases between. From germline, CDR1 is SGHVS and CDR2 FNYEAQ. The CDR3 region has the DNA TGTGCCAGCAGCTTAGTTGGATCAGACACAGATACGCAGTATTTT. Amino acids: CASSLVGSDTDTQYF.

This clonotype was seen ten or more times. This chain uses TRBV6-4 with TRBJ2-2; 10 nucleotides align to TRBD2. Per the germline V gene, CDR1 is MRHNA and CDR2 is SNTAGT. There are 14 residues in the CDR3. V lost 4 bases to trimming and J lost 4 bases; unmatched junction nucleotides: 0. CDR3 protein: CASSASGSTGELFF. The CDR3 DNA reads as TGTGCCAGCAGTGCTAGCGGGAGCACCGGGGAGCTGTTTTTT.